The clone carrying this TCR beta chain was observed a handful of times. Antigen specificity is unknown. This sample is part of a study of identical twins' blood T cells. Study-wide results and caveats: Shared environment remains a possible cause of twin similarity. V gene usage reportedly matched far better within twin pairs than unrelated donors. Twins shared about as many clonotypes as their cloneset sizes predicted.

Each CDR3 protein is one row after TCRdb ran MiXCR on the 5' RACE reads. The sample contains around 380,000 distinct CDR3 sequences, about 28% of which appear only once. Six healthy women, forming three identical twin pairs, donated samples. In germline, CDR1 is SGHRS, CDR2 YFSETQ. V was shortened by 0 bases and J by 8 bases, with 6 bases between the two germline ends. The CDR3 has 13 residues. The clonotype was recovered from a woman aged 18 to 49 in good health. This chain links TRBV5-1 with TRBJ1-6; D gene ambiguous. The sequenced sample was PBMCs. CDR3 sequence: CASSLDKDSPLHF. The DNA of the CDR3 is TGCGCCAGCAGCTTGGATAAGGATTCACCCCTCCACTTT.